The 4 T cell receptor beta chains below were found in one sample sequenced in a study of T cells in Graves' hyperthyroidism and ophthalmopathy. Using RNA transcripts as the source, TCR beta CDR3 regions were amplified. Researchers ran a first-round RT-PCR on the TCR CDR3 using the HTBI primer set. TCRdb reprocessed the multiplex PCR reads via MiXCR and lists one record per CDR3 protein. Of hundreds of thousands of distinct CDR3 sequences listed, about a third are singletons. What was sequenced was blood. The receptors were gathered from a woman aged 40 to 49 with Graves' hyperthyroidism.

Comments on this clonotype: Being one base from a much bigger clone, this may be a read error. This chain joins TRBV6-6 and TRBJ2-7; 7 nucleotides match TRBD1. This CDR3 has 16 amino acids. Germline loops: CDR1 MNHNY, CDR2 SVGAGI (reference sequence). In DNA form, the CDR3 reads TGTGCCAGCAGTGAAACAGGGGAATGGGGCTCCTACGAGCAGTCCTTC. This sequence encodes CASSETGEWGSYEQSF.

The chain is built from TRBV12-3 or TRBV12-4 and TRBJ1-1, with D maybe TRBD1 (5 bases). This CDR3 has 15 amino acids. Trimming stripped 5 bases from V and 0 bases from J, with 13 bases between. CDR3 sequence: CASSLSPTVNTEAFF. The DNA of the CDR3 is TGTGCCAGCAGTCTTTCGCCGACAGTGAACACTGAAGCTTTCTTT.

This clonotype was counted at least ten times. V gene TRBV7-2 combines with J gene TRBJ1-1; D gene unclear. Trimming removed 6 bases at V and 7 bases at J, with 15 bases between. In germline, CDR1 is SGHTA, CDR2 FQGNSA. There are 13 residues in the CDR3. The CDR3 bases are TGTGCCAGCAGTGCAAATCCGGGCCTTGAAGCTTTCTTT. Residues: CASSANPGLEAFF. Supplemented by reference TRBV7-2 and TRBJ1-1, the full variable domain reads GAGVSQSPSNKVTEKGKDVELRCDPISGHTALYWYRQSLGQGLEFLIYFQGNSAPDKSGLPSDRFSAERTGGSVSTLTIQRTQQEDSAVYLCASSANPGLEAFFGQGTRLTVV.

The chain uses TRBV9 and TRBJ1-3; no clear D gene. Trimming removed 4 bases at V and 8 bases at J, with 7 bases between. Germline CDR1 reads SGDLS; CDR2 reads YYNGEE. CDR3 length equals 11 residues. Written as DNA, the CDR3 is TGTGCCAGCAGCCCAGGACACACCATATATTTT. It is translated as CASSPGHTIYF. Full variable domain (remainder filled in from reference TRBV9 and TRBJ1-3): DSGVTQTPKHLITATGQRVTLRCSPRSGDLSVYWYQQSLDQGLQFLIQYYNGEERAKGNILERFSAQQFPDLHSELNLSSLELGDSALYFCASSPGHTIYFGEGSWLTVV.